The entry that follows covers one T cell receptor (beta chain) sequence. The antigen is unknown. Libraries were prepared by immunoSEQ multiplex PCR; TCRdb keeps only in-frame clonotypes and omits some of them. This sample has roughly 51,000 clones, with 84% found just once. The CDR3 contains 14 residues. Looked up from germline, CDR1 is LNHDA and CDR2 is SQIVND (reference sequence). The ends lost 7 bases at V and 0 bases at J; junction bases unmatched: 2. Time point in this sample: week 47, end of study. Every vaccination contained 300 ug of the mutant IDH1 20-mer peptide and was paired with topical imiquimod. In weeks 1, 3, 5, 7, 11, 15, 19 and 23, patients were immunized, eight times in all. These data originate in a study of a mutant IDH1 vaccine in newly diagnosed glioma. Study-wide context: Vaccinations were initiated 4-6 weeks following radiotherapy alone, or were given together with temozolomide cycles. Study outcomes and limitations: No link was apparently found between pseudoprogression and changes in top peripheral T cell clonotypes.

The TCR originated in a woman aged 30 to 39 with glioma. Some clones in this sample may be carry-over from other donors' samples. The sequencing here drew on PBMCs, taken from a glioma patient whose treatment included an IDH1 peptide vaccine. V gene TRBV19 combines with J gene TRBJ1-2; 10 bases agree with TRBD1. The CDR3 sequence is CASMGTGANYGYTF. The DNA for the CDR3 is TGTGCCAGTATGGGGACAGGGGCTAACTATGGCTACACCTTC.